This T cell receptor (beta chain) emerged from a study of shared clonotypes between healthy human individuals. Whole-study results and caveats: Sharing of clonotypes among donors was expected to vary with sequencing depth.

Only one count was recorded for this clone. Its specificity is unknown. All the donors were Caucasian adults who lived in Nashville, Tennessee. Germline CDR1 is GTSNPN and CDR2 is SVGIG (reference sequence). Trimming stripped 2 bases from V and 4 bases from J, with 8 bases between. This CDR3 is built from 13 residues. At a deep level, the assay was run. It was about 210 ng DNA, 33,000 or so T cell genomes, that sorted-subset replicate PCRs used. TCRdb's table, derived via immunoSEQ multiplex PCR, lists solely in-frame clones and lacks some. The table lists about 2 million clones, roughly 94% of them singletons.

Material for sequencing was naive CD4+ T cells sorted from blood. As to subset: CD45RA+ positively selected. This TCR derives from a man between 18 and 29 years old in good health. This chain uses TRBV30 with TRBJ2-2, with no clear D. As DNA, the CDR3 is TGTGCCTGGAGTCCCCTGGGCACCGGGGAGCTGTTTTTT. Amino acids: CAWSPLGTGELFF.